A selection of T cell receptor beta chains follows, all from one sample in a study of a mutant IDH1 vaccine in newly diagnosed glioma. Their antigen targets remain unknown. Clones were sequenced by immunoSEQ multiplex PCR, and TCRdb holds only the in-frame ones, with some missing. The sample comprises nearly 55,000 clones, approximately 80% of which are singletons, and about 3.7% rests with the top ten. The sequencing here drew on PBMCs, taken from a glioma patient whose treatment included an IDH1 peptide vaccine. These receptor sequences come from a man younger than 45 with glioma. CDR3s include the opening cysteine and the closing phenylalanine or tryptophan. A D gene is named only where the DNA matches it firmly. Not every row has a clone size; where given, it reads once, few, many or a size class.

j_call	clone_size	d_call	v_call	cdr3_aa	cdr3_nt
TRBJ2-7	few	.	TRBV5-8	CASSLFYQEGTSYEQYF	TGTGCCAGCAGCTTGTTTTATCAGGAGGGCACATCCTACGAGCAGTACTTC
TRBJ2-1	.	.	TRBV15	CATARPYNEQFF	TGTGCCACCGCGCGGCCATACAATGAGCAGTTCTTC
TRBJ2-7	few	.	TRBV15	CATSREYAGQIYEQYF	TGTGCCACCAGCAGAGAGTACGCGGGACAGATATACGAGCAGTACTTC
TRBJ1-1	.	.	TRBV6-6	CASSYSTPGRGTEAFF	TGTGCCAGCAGTTACTCGACTCCAGGGCGAGGGACTGAAGCTTTCTTT
TRBJ1-4	.	.	TRBV6-5	CASSYDSRGKLFF	TGTGCCAGCAGTTACGATTCGAGGGGAAAACTGTTTTTT
TRBJ2-7	.	.	TRBV5-1	CASSSTTGASYEQYF	TGCGCCAGCAGCTCAACTACGGGCGCCTCCTACGAGCAGTACTTC
TRBJ2-2	few	.	TRBV4-1	CASSQDSPRRTNTGELFF	TGCGCCAGCAGCCAAGATAGTCCTCGGAGAACGAACACCGGGGAGCTGTTTTTT
TRBJ1-5	.	.	TRBV5-1	CARSLGGASNQPQHF	TGCGCCCGCAGCTTGGGGGGGGCTAGCAATCAGCCCCAGCATTTT
TRBJ2-7	.	.	TRBV6-5	CASSYSSQPYEQYF	TGTGCCAGCAGTTACTCATCGCAGCCCTACGAGCAGTACTTC
TRBJ1-2	.	.	TRBV19	CASSIELLAFNGYTF	TGTGCCAGTAGTATAGAACTCCTAGCATTTAATGGCTACACCTTC
TRBJ2-7	.	.	TRBV15	CATSRSRDTGGKQYF	TGTGCCACCAGCAGATCCCGGGACACCGGCGGGAAGCAGTACTTC
TRBJ1-6	.	.	TRBV5-8	CASSSVSAAESPLHF	TGTGCCAGCAGCTCGGTTTCGGCGGCGGAATCACCCCTCCACTTT
TRBJ2-7	.	.	TRBV19	CASSIGQPFNEQYF	TGTGCCAGTAGTATCGGACAGCCTTTCAACGAGCAGTACTTC
TRBJ1-2	.	TRBD1	TRBV7-8	CASSSLRETGQPGYGYTF	TGTGCCAGCAGCTCACTTCGGGAGACGGGACAGCCCGGCTATGGCTACACCTTC
TRBJ2-5	.	.	TRBV18	CASSANQETQYF	TGTGCCAGCTCAGCGAACCAAGAGACCCAGTACTTC
TRBJ1-1	.	.	TRBV9	CASSFSLNTEAFF	TGTGCCAGCAGCTTCTCACTGAACACTGAAGCTTTCTTT
TRBJ2-2	.	.	TRBV5-4	CASSRKGHSYGSGELFF	TGTGCCAGCAGCCGGAAAGGCCACAGTTATGGATCCGGGGAGCTGTTTTTT
TRBJ1-1	few	.	TRBV29-1	CSYRDAEAFF	TGCAGCTACAGGGACGCTGAAGCTTTCTTT
TRBJ2-3	.	.	TRBV6-5	CASSITRTGTQYF	TGTGCCAGTAGTATAACAAGGACGGGTACGCAGTATTTT
TRBJ2-2	.	TRBD2	TRBV7-6	CASSSPGPSGGMNTGELFF	TGTGCCAGCAGCTCCCCCGGACCTAGCGGGGGTATGAACACCGGGGAGCTGTTTTTT
TRBJ2-1	.	TRBD2	TRBV4-1	CATGRGGQSEQFF	TGCGCCACGGGGCGGGGGGGTCAGAGTGAGCAGTTCTTC
TRBJ1-5	few	.	TRBV18	CASSKDYSNQPQHF	TGTGCCAGCTCCAAGGATTATAGCAATCAGCCCCAGCATTTT
TRBJ1-1	.	TRBD1	TRBV5-1	CASSLEIGTENTEAFF	TGCGCCAGCAGCTTGGAGATCGGGACAGAGAACACTGAAGCTTTCTTT
TRBJ2-5	.	.	TRBV6-1	CASSAGGPGQETQYF	TGTGCCAGCAGCGCCGGGGGGCCTGGCCAAGAGACCCAGTACTTC
TRBJ1-5	.	.	TRBV15	CATSRASNQPQHF	TGTGCCACCAGCAGAGCCAGCAATCAGCCCCAGCATTTT
TRBJ1-5	.	.	TRBV11-2	CASSLTSNSNQPQHF	TGTGCCAGCAGCTTAACCAGCAATAGCAATCAGCCCCAGCATTTT
TRBJ2-5	.	TRBD1	TRBV4-1	CASSQDYGDREQETQYF	TGCGCCAGCAGCCAAGATTATGGGGACAGGGAACAAGAGACCCAGTACTTC
TRBJ2-7	.	.	TRBV27	CASSFPSPGQSSYEQYF	TGTGCCAGCAGTTTCCCCTCACCGGGACAATCATCCTACGAGCAGTACTTC
TRBJ2-6	.	TRBD2	TRBV5-4	CASSPTSGWANVLTF	TGTGCCAGCAGTCCGACTAGCGGCTGGGCCAACGTCCTGACTTTC
TRBJ2-1	.	.	TRBV5-1	CASSLAGAGSSYNEQFF	TGCGCCAGCAGCTTGGCCGGGGCGGGAAGCTCCTACAATGAGCAGTTCTTC
TRBJ1-6	.	.	TRBV10-3	CAISESPSEGDSPLHF	TGTGCCATCAGTGAGTCTCCGAGTGAAGGCGATTCACCCCTCCACTTT
TRBJ2-1	.	.	TRBV4-2	CASSQELERPYNEQFF	TGTGCCAGCAGCCAAGAATTGGAAAGACCTTACAATGAGCAGTTCTTC